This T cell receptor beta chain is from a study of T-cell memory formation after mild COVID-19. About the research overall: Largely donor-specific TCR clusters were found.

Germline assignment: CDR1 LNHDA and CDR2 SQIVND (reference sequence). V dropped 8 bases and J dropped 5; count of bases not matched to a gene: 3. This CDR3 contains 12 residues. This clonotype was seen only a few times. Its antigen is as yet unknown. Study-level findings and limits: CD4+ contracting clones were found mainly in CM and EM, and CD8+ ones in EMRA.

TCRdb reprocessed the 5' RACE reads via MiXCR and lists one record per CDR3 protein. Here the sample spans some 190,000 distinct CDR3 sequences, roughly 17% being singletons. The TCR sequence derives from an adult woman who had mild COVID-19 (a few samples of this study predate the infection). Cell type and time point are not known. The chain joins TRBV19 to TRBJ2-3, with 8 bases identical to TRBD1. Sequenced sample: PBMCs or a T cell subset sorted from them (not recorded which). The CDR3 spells CASSRGRDTQYF. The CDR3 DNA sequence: TGTGCCAGTTCCAGGGGGCGAGATACGCAGTATTTT.